This T cell receptor (beta chain) is from a study of blood T cell repertoires in COVID-19. Study background: Spain, Italy and the United States supplied samples that represented acute and convalescent COVID-19.

Original processing notes: Reference gene primer amplification gave nucleated cell count estimates. This table comes from immunoSEQ multiplex PCR, and its TCRdb copy is limited to in-frame clones, with some not included. V and J calls and clone size are given by that table; D and trimming were obtained from the DNA. This table holds approximately 99,000 clones, 70% to 80% found once. Input material: peripheral blood. The sequence came from an elderly woman with active or convalescent COVID-19.

CDR3 sequence: CASSAPSGGMYNEQFF. CDR3 nucleotide sequence: TGTGCCAGCAGTGCGCCTAGCGGAGGTATGTACAATGAGCAGTTCTTC. The rearrangement joins TRBV6-1 to TRBJ2-1, with 7 bases that match TRBD2. CDR3 length: 16 amino acids. From germline, CDR1 is MNHNS and CDR2 SASEGT. V was pared by 4 bases and J by 4 bases, with 10 bases of the junction left unmatched.